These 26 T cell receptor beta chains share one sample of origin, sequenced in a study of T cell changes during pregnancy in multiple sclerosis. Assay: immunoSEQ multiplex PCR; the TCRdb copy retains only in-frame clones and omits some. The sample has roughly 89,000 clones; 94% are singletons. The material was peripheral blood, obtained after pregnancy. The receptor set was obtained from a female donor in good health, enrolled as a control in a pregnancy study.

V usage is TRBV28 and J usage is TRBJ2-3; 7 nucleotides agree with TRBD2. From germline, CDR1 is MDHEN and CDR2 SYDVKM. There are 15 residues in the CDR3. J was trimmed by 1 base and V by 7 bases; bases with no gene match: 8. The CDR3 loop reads CASTLGGSRTDTQYF. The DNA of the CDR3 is TGTGCCAGCACCTTGGGAGGGAGTCGCACAGATACGCAGTATTTT.

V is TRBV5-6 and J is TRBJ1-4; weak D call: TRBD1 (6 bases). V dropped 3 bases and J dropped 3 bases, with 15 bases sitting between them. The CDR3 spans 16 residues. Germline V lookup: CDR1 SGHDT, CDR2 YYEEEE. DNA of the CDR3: TGTGCCAGCAGCTCGTCCTACAGGGTGCCTAATGAAAAACTGTTTTTT. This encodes CASSSSYRVPNEKLFF.

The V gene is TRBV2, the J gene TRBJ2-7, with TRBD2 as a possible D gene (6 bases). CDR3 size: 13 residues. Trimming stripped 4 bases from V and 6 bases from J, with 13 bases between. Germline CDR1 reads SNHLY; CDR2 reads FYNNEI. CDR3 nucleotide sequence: TGTGCCAGCAGTGGAGATAACGGGGGCGAGCAGTACTTC. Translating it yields CASSGDNGGEQYF.

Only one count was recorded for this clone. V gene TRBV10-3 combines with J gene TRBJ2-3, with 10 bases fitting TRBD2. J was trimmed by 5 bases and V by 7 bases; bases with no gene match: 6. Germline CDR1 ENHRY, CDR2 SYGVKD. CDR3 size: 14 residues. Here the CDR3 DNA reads TGTGCCATCAACCTAGCGGGAGTAGGAGATACGCAGTATTTT. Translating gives CAINLAGVGDTQYF.

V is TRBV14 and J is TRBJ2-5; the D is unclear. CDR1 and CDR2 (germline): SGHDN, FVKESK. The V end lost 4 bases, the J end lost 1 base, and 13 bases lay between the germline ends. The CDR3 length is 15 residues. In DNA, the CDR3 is TGTGCCAGCAGCCTGAGAGCAGGTGGCCAAGAGACCCAGTACTTC. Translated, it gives CASSLRAGGQETQYF.

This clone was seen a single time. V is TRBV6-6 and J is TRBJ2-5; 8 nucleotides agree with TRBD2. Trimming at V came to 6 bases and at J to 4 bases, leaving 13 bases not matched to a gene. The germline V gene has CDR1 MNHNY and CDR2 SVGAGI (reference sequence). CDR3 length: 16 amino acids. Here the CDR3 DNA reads TGTGCCAGCAGCTTAACCGGGACTAGATCCCGAGAGACCCAGTACTTC. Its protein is CASSLTGTRSRETQYF.

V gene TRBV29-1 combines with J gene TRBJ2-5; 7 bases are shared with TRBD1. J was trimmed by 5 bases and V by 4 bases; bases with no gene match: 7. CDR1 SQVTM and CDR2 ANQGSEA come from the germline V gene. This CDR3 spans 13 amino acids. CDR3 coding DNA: TGCAGCGTTGTCACAGGGGCCGGGGAGACCCAGTACTTC. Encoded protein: CSVVTGAGETQYF.

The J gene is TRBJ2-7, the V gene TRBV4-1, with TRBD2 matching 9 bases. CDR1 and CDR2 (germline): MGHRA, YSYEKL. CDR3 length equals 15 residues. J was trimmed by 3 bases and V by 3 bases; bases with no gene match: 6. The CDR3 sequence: CASSHHSGRHYEQYF. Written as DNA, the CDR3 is TGCGCCAGCAGCCACCATAGCGGGAGACACTACGAGCAGTACTTC.

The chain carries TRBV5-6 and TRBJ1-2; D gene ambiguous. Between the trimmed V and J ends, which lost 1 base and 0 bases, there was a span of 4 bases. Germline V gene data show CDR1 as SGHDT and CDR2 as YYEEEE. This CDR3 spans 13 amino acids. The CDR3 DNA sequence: TGTGCCAGCAGCTTGACAGCTAACTATGGCTACACCTTC. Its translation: CASSLTANYGYTF.

The chain's CDR3 is CASSEESRGNLPREQYF. CDR3 sequence (DNA): TGTGCCAGCAGCGAAGAGTCCAGGGGGAATCTCCCTCGCGAGCAGTACTTC. The chain employs TRBV7-9 and TRBJ2-7; 7 nucleotides align to TRBD1. In germline, CDR1 is SEHNR, CDR2 FQNEAQ (reference sequence). The CDR3 is 17 residues long. V was pared by 5 bases and J by 6 bases, with 19 bases of the junction left unmatched. The full variable domain, in which reference TRBV7-9 and TRBJ2-7 provide the parts outside the CDR3, is DTGVSQNPRHKITKRGQNVTFRCDPISEHNRLYWYRQTLGQGPEFLTYFQNEAQLEKSRLLSDRFSAERPKGSFSTLEIQRTEQGDSAMYLCASSEESRGNLPREQYFGPGTRLTVT.

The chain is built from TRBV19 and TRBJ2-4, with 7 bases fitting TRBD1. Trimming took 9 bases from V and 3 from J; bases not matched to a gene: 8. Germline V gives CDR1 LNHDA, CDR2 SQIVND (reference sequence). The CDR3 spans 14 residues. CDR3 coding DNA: TGTGCCAGCTCAACAGGGGCGGACAAAAACATTCAGTACTTC. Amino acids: CASSTGADKNIQYF.

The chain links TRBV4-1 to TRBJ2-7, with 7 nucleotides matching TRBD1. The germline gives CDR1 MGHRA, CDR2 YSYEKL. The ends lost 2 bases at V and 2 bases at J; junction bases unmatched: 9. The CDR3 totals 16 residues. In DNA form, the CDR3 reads TGCGCCAGCAGCCAAACGAACAGGGGCCCGACCTACGAGCAGTACTTC. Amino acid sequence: CASSQTNRGPTYEQYF.

CDR3 amino acids: CASKRVYQETQYF. The CDR3 nucleotides read TGTGCCAGCAAACGAGTGTACCAAGAGACCCAGTACTTC. The chain joins TRBV27 to TRBJ2-5; D remains unclear. The CDR3 spans 13 residues. V was cut by 7 bases and J by 0 bases, with 9 bases left in between. Germline V lookup: CDR1 MNHEY, CDR2 SMNVEV (reference sequence).

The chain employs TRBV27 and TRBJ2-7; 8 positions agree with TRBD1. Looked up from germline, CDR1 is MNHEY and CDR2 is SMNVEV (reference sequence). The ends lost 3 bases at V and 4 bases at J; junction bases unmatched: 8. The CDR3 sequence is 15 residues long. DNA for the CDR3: TGTGCCAGCAGTTTGCGCGCTCAGGGGGCATACGAGCAGTACTTC. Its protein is CASSLRAQGAYEQYF.

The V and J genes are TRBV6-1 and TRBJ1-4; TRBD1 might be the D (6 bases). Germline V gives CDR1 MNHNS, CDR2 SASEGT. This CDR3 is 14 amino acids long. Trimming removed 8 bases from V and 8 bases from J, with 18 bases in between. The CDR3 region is CASDGKGGSEKLFF. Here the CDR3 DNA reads TGTGCCAGCGACGGAAAAGGGGGAAGCGAAAAACTGTTTTTT.

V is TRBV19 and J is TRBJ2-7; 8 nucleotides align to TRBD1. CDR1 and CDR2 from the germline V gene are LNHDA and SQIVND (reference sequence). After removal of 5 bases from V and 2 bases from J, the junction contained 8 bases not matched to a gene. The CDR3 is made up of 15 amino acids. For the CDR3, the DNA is TGTGCCAGTAGTCGTGGGACAGGACCCACCTACGAGCAGTACTTC. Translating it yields CASSRGTGPTYEQYF. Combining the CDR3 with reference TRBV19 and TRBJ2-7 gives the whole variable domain DGGITQSPKYLFRKEGQNVTLSCEQNLNHDAMYWYRQDPGQGLRLIYYSQIVNDFQKGDIAEGYSVSREKKESFPLTVTSAQKNPTAFYLCASSRGTGPTYEQYFGPGTRLTVT.

CDR3 nucleotide sequence: TGTGCCAGTAGTTCCCGGGACAGGGGGTACACCGGGGAGCTGTTTTTT. Translated: CASSSRDRGYTGELFF. The J gene is TRBJ2-2, the V gene TRBV19; TRBD1 aligns across 11 bases. The CDR3 spans 16 residues. The J segment lost 3 bases and the V segment lost 5 bases, leaving 5 bases of the junction unmatched. Germline CDR1 is LNHDA and CDR2 is SQIVND (reference sequence).

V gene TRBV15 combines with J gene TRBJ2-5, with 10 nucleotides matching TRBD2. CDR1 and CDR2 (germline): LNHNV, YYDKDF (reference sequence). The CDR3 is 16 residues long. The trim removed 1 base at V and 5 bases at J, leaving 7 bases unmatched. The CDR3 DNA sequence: TGTGCCACCAGCAGAGGGTCTAGCGGGAGCGTCGAGACCCAGTACTTC. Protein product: CATSRGSSGSVETQYF.

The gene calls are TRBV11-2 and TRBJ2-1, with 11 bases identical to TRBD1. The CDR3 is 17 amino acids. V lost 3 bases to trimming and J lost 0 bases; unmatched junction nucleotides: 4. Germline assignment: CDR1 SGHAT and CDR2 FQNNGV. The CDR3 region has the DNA TGTGCCAGCAGCTTGGACAGGGGGCCCTACTCCTACAATGAGCAGTTCTTC. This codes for CASSLDRGPYSYNEQFF.

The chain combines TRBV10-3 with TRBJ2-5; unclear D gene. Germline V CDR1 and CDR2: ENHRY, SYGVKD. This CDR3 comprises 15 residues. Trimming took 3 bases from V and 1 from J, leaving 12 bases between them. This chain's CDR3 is CAISDPGHFQETQYF. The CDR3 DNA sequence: TGTGCCATCAGTGACCCGGGTCACTTCCAAGAGACCCAGTACTTC.

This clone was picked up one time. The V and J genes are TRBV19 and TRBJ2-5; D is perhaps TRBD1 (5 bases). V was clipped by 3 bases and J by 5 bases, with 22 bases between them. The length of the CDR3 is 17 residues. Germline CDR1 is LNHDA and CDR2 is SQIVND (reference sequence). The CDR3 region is CASSIRSIAGLGETQYF. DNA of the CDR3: TGTGCCAGTAGTATTCGGTCGATTGCAGGGCTAGGGGAGACCCAGTACTTC. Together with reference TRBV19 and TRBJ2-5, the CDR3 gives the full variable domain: DGGITQSPKYLFRKEGQNVTLSCEQNLNHDAMYWYRQDPGQGLRLIYYSQIVNDFQKGDIAEGYSVSREKKESFPLTVTSAQKNPTAFYLCASSIRSIAGLGETQYFGPGTRLLVL.

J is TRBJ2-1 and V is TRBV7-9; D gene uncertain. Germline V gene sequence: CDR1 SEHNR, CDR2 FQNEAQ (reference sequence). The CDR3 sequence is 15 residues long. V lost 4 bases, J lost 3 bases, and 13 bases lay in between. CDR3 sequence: CASSYTPSSYNEQFF. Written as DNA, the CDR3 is TGTGCCAGCAGCTATACCCCCTCTAGCTACAATGAGCAGTTCTTC.

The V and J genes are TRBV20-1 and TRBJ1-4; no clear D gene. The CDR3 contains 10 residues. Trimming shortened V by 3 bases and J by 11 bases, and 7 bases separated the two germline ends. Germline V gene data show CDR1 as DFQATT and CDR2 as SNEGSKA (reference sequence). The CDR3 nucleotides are TGCAGTGCTAGTCGCGGTAAACTGTTTTTT. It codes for CSASRGKLFF.

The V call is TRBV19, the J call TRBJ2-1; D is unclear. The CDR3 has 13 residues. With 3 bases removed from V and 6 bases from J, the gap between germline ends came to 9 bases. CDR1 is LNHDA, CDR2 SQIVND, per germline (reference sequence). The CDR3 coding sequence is TGTGCCAGTAGTATCAGCCCAGGCAATGAGCAGTTCTTC. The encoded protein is CASSISPGNEQFF.

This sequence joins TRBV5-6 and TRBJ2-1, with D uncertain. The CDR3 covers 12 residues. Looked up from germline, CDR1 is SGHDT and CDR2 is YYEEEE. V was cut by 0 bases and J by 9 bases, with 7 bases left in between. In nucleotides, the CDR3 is TGTGCCAGCAGCTTGGTAGTTAGTGAGCAGTTCTTC. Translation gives CASSLVVSEQFF.

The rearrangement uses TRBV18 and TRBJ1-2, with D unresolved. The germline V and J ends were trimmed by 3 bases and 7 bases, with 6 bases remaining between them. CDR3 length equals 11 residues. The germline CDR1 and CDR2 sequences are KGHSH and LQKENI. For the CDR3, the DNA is TGTGCCAGCTCACCTAATCTTGGCTACACCTTC. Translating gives CASSPNLGYTF.